Reported below is one T cell receptor (beta chain). The target of this receptor is not known. Base qualities were left out, and no much larger clone turns up one base away. The record originates from a study of long-term antiretroviral therapy in people with HIV (dated by TCRdb to the early 2020s). Broadly, across the study: The earliest samples were collected approximately a decade before the 2015 WHO recommendation for immediate ART, a period when ART was typically delayed until CD4 counts fell. Whether ART initiation and durable HIV suppression were associated with changes in peripheral blood TRB repertoire composition and diversity was tested in a retrospective serial study. Among the roughly 30 participants with HIV, eleven were female. A total of about 180 cryopreserved PBMC samples were contributed to the cohort by 30 adults with confirmed HIV infection, with samples collected serially over a mean of 6 years (range 1-12). No cross-contamination during QIAcube processing turned up in test extractions that ran a monoclonal T-cell line alongside 30 or so polyclonal samples.

The immunoSEQ hsTCRB v3.0 assay was used at survey level resolution to sequence the TRB variable region. TRB sequencing targeted a depth of roughly 35,000-50,000 T-cell genomes per sample. Pooled TRB libraries were sequenced on an Illumina MiSeq with a v3 150-cycle kit. As for how the authors treated the data: Analysis of repertoires was carried out in R inside a reproducible Nextflow workflow spanning QC, data transformation and analysis. LymphoSeq2, an R package for AIRR-Seq data exploration, was used to implement custom analyses. A handful of samples that produced fewer than 5000 total TRB sequences were removed, so 150 to 200 HIV repertoires were analyzed. Of the approximately 190 retained HIV repertoires, some 60 were collected before and under 150 after ART initiation. Repertoires were downsampled to 5000 TRB nucleotide sequences, and summary statistics were averaged over 100 downsampling iterations. The analysis kept only TRB sequences whose CDR3 regions were at least seven amino acids long. Diversity was measured with a Shannon entropy-derived clonality score and the Gini coefficient. In the repertoire networks, any two of the top 5000 CDR3 amino acid sequences were linked whenever the two sequences differed by an edit distance of one. For TRB CDR3 amino acid sequences, antigen specificity groups and MHC restriction were predicted with GLIPH2. CDR3 amino acid sequences were matched against VDJdb and McPAS-TCR to flag known CMV, EBV, HIV or tissue antigen associations. Pre-ART, post-ART and control groups were compared with Wilcoxon signed-rank tests and Holm-Bonferroni correction. In TCRdb, the immuneACCESS table is reduced to in-frame sequences with V and J assigned. These tables do not hold every clone; where another copy was compared, an unresolved V gene accounts for under half, and the others remain unexplained. Clonal size and the V and J genes are those of that table, whereas D and trimming came from the DNA. The sample data list around 16,000 clones, and approximately 90% of these were observed just once. 9.5% to 15% of the sample lies in the top ten.

Between the V and J ends, shortened by 0 bases and 0 bases respectively, the junction contains 16 bases. The germline V gene sets CDR1 to SGHVS and CDR2 to FQNEAQ. CDR3 length: 18 amino acids, cysteine to phenylalanine. The kept DNA is CDR3 alone, 54 bases in frame from the first base. Participants were included only if at least one PBMC sample before ART initiation and at least two post-ART samples were available. Every participant with HIV received treatment in the United States of America. Before DNA extraction, cryopreserved samples of about 0.95-10 million PBMC were thawed and then washed. At the time of the earliest PBMC sample, participants with HIV were aged between roughly 20 and 55 years. Each participant contributed PBMC samples from 1-4 timepoints before ART initiation and 2-8 timepoints after ART initiation, with a median of 7 samples. For every participant, serial HIV viral load, CD4+ T-cell count, ART history and demographic data were obtained. Genomic DNA was extracted from unsorted PBMC with a Qiagen kit on a QIAcube, with processing performed in batches of 12 samples.

Overall study outcomes, separate from this receptor: Narrower CDR3 length ranges were observed in HIV repertoires than in controls, and an antigen-experienced repertoire with only a slight naive shift after ART was suggested by the network structure. Because pre-ART samples had limited cell numbers, unsorted PBMC were profiled rather than sorted CD4+ and CD8+ T cells. The samples span the years 2004 to 2017, and the ART regimens used at that time may not be as effective as current regimens. Expanded TRB clones identified before ART initiation dominated the repertoire at all time points, although this dominance fluctuated and declined in many PLHIV after ART. Limited PBMC availability meant only the TCR beta chain was sequenced, without alpha chain pairing. No data were available on ART adherence, viral resistance or therapy changes, limiting inferences about post-ART repertoire changes. ART initiation was associated with a significant increase in TRB diversity, but diversity stayed significantly below transplant donor controls even after long-term ART.

The TCR was taken from a man between 45 and 60 years old with HIV. Sequences were derived from unsorted PBMCs, sampled 0.7 years before starting antiretroviral therapy. The chain joins TRBV7-8 to TRBJ2-3; a tentative D match to TRBD2 spans 5 bases. The CDR3 here reads CASSLAYRRRSSTDTQYF. The DNA sequence is TGTGCCAGCAGCTTAGCGTATCGTCGGAGGTCGAGCACAGATACGCAGTATTTT.